These 21 T cell receptor beta chains were sequenced from one sample in a study of OX40 agonist ivuxolimab in advanced cancers. Produced via immunoSEQ multiplex PCR; TCRdb's table is partial and in-frame only. The data show about 53,000 clones, with roughly 88% seen just once and around 1.5% held by the top ten. Material: CD4+ or CD8+ T cells sorted from blood, obtained in a trial of the OX40 agonist ivuxolimab. These receptors were taken from an adult with an advanced solid tumor such as melanoma, head and neck, liver or kidney cancer.

This chain uses TRBV7-9 with TRBJ1-4; 8 nucleotides align to TRBD1. The germline V gene has CDR1 SEHNR and CDR2 FQNEAQ (reference sequence). With V trimmed by 4 bases and J by 7 bases, 5 bases remained unmatched. The CDR3 totals 14 residues. The CDR3 spells CASSYGQGSEKLFF. In nucleotides, the CDR3 is TGTGCCAGCAGCTATGGACAGGGTAGTGAAAAACTGTTTTTT. Together with reference TRBV7-9 and TRBJ1-4, the CDR3 gives the full variable domain: DTGVSQNPRHKITKRGQNVTFRCDPISEHNRLYWYRQTLGQGPEFLTYFQNEAQLEKSRLLSDRFSAERPKGSFSTLEIQRTEQGDSAMYLCASSYGQGSEKLFFGSGTQLSVL.

The chain links TRBV5-1 to TRBJ1-1, with 7 bases that match TRBD1. Germline V gene sequence: CDR1 SGHRS, CDR2 YFSETQ. The CDR3 has 14 residues. The V segment lost 4 bases and the J segment 5 bases; nucleotides outside the gene matches: 8. CDR3 coding DNA: TGCGCCAGCAGCCGCGGACAGGTGGAGACTGAAGCTTTCTTT. Its translation: CASSRGQVETEAFF.

In DNA, the CDR3 is TGTGCCTGGGAGGTGGGGGGAAACACTGAAGCTTTCTTT. This gives the protein CAWEVGGNTEAFF. The V and J genes are TRBV30 and TRBJ1-1; TRBD1 is a possible D gene (5 bases). The V end was cut by 5 bases, the J end by 2 bases, with 12 bases between. The CDR3 runs 13 residues. CDR1 and CDR2 (germline): GTSNPN, SVGIG (reference sequence). Based on the CDR3 plus reference TRBV30 and TRBJ1-1, the full variable domain is SQTIHQWPATLVQPVGSPLSLECTVEGTSNPNLYWYRQAAGRGLQLLFYSVGIGQISSEVPQNLSASRPQDRQFILSSKKLLLSDSGFYLCAWEVGGNTEAFFGQGTRLTVV.

The CDR3 here is CASSPGQGLNTEAFF. The CDR3 DNA reads as TGTGCCAGCAGTCCTGGACAGGGTTTGAACACTGAAGCTTTCTTT. This chain links TRBV6-1 with TRBJ1-1; 8 positions match TRBD1. This CDR3 is 15 amino acids long. Trimming removed 5 bases from V and 0 bases from J; junction bases left unmatched: 5. Germline V gene sequence: CDR1 MNHNS, CDR2 SASEGT.

The chain has TRBV4-1 and TRBJ2-7; 7 nucleotides match TRBD2. The CDR3 is 15 residues long. V lost 1 base, J lost 3 bases, and 6 bases stayed unmatched. Germline V gene data show CDR1 as MGHRA and CDR2 as YSYEKL. In nucleotides, the CDR3 is TGCGCCAGCAGCCAAGCCGGGACTACAAACTACGAGCAGTACTTC. This codes for CASSQAGTTNYEQYF.

The chain links TRBV28 to TRBJ1-5; 12 positions match TRBD1. The CDR3 has 15 amino acids. CDR1 is MDHEN, CDR2 SYDVKM, per germline. The V gene end was trimmed by 6 bases and the J gene end by 6 bases; junction bases not matched to a gene: 6. The CDR3 nucleotides read TGTGCCAGCAGACTTGGGACAGGGGGCGGTCAGCCCCAGCATTTT. It yields the protein CASRLGTGGGQPQHF.

This clone showed up just a few times. The chain has TRBV4-1 and TRBJ1-2; D possibly corresponds to TRBD1 (5 bases). The V end lost 5 bases, the J end lost 7 bases, and 14 bases lay between the germline ends. The germline V gene encodes CDR1 MGHRA and CDR2 YSYEKL. The length of the CDR3 is 13 residues. The CDR3 region has the DNA TGCGCCAGCAGCAGAGGGGCGGGGTTTGGCTACACCTTC. As protein: CASSRGAGFGYTF.

The chain joins TRBV5-1 to TRBJ1-2, with a weak D call TRBD1 (6 bases). V lost 4 bases and J lost 5, with 18 bases in between. The CDR3 runs to 15 residues. Germline V gene sequence: CDR1 SGHRS, CDR2 YFSETQ. The DNA for the CDR3 is TGCGCCAGCAGCCTGGGGGGCAGGGGAGAATATGGCTACACCTTC. This encodes CASSLGGRGEYGYTF.

J is TRBJ1-1 and V is TRBV12-5, with D possibly matching TRBD1 (5 bases). The CDR3 length is 13 residues. Trimming shortened V by 7 bases and J by 5 bases, and 14 bases separated the two germline ends. CDR1 LGHNT and CDR2 FRNRAP come from the germline V gene. The CDR3 here is CASARGGLTEAFF. The CDR3 bases are TGTGCTAGTGCCCGGGGGGGGTTAACTGAAGCTTTCTTT.

A remark on this clone: Within the sample, other DNA sequences also encode this same CDR3. The chain combines TRBV19 with TRBJ2-3; D is unclear. Trimming pared 3 bases from V and 2 bases from J, leaving 6 bases between. There are 13 residues in the CDR3. Germline CDR1 and CDR2: LNHDA and SQIVND (reference sequence). CDR3 residues: CASSIQVTDTQYF. The CDR3 DNA reads TGTGCCAGTAGTATTCAGGTCACAGATACGCAGTATTTT.

The rearrangement links TRBV11-2 to TRBJ2-5; the D gene is possibly TRBD1 (6 bases). The V end lost 0 bases, the J end lost 7 bases, and 12 bases lay between the germline ends. CDR1 SGHAT and CDR2 FQNNGV come from the germline V gene. The CDR3 is made up of 14 amino acids. The CDR3 protein is CASSLDRGWGTQYF. The CDR3 nucleotides are TGTGCCAGCAGCTTAGACAGGGGCTGGGGGACCCAGTACTTC.

V usage is TRBV6-1 and J usage is TRBJ1-2; D is ambiguous. The CDR3 spans 15 residues. Germline CDR1 and CDR2: MNHNS and SASEGT. V gave up 3 bases and J gave up 3 bases, with 14 bases separating them. The CDR3 loop is CASSDRPGSDYGYTF. CDR3 coding DNA: TGTGCCAGCAGTGATCGGCCCGGGTCAGACTATGGCTACACCTTC.

The chain joins TRBV19 to TRBJ1-5; D gene uncertain. Deletions cut 3 bases from V and 3 bases from J, with 6 bases between. The CDR3 extends over 13 amino acids. Germline assignment: CDR1 LNHDA and CDR2 SQIVND (reference sequence). In DNA form, the CDR3 reads TGTGCCAGTAGTATGAACAACAATCAGCCCCAGCATTTT. It is translated as CASSMNNNQPQHF. Full variable domain (outside the CDR3, taken from reference TRBV19 and TRBJ1-5): DGGITQSPKYLFRKEGQNVTLSCEQNLNHDAMYWYRQDPGQGLRLIYYSQIVNDFQKGDIAEGYSVSREKKESFPLTVTSAQKNPTAFYLCASSMNNNQPQHFGDGTRLSIL.

The chain recombines TRBV9 with TRBJ1-5; a possible D gene is TRBD1 (6 bases). Germline V gene sequence: CDR1 SGDLS, CDR2 YYNGEE. The V gene lost 3 bases and the J gene lost 7 bases, with 14 bases spanning the gap. The CDR3 is 14 residues long. CDR3 sequence (DNA): TGTGCCAGCAGCGCCCGACAGGTGGGACAGCCCCAGCATTTT. It is translated as CASSARQVGQPQHF.

This chain uses TRBV5-1 with TRBJ2-1; 11 bases fit TRBD1. The trim removed 4 bases at V and 9 bases at J, leaving 9 bases unmatched. The CDR3 consists of 15 residues. Germline V CDR1 and CDR2: SGHRS, YFSETQ. CDR3 DNA sequence: TGCGCCAGCAGCCCGGGACAGGGGGTTTCAGGTGAGCAGTTCTTC. This encodes CASSPGQGVSGEQFF.

This chain uses TRBV13 with TRBJ2-7; no definite D call. The CDR3 consists of 15 residues. Germline V gene data show CDR1 as PRHDT and CDR2 as FYEKMQ (reference sequence). Trimming removed 5 bases at V and 2 bases at J, with 16 bases between. This chain's CDR3 is CASSLSWEITYEQYF. The CDR3 region has the DNA TGTGCCAGCAGCCTCTCTTGGGAAATCACCTACGAGCAGTACTTC. Supplemented by reference TRBV13 and TRBJ2-7, the full variable domain reads AAGVIQSPRHLIKEKRETATLKCYPIPRHDTVYWYQQGPGQDPQFLISFYEKMQSDKGSIPDRFSAQQFSDYHSELNMSSLELGDSALYFCASSLSWEITYEQYFGPGTRLTVT.

The chain links TRBV7-9 to TRBJ1-2, with D perhaps TRBD1 (6 bases). Trimming took 0 bases from V and 7 from J, leaving 15 bases between them. This CDR3 region has 15 residues. CDR1 is SEHNR, CDR2 FQNEAQ, per germline (reference sequence). The CDR3 nucleotides read TGTGCCAGCAGCTTAGCGAGACAGGTGGTTGGTGGCTACACCTTC. Protein: CASSLARQVVGGYTF.

The chain recombines TRBV29-1 with TRBJ1-2; the D is unclear. Germline V lookup: CDR1 SQVTM, CDR2 ANQGSEA. V lost 3 bases, J lost 4 bases, and 9 bases lay in between. The length of the CDR3 is 12 residues. Here the CDR3 reads CSVESLFYGYTF. For the CDR3, the DNA is TGCAGCGTTGAGTCCCTTTTCTATGGCTACACCTTC.

The chain recombines TRBV7-6 with TRBJ2-5; possible D gene TRBD2, 6 bases. V lost 4 bases and J 1 base, leaving 10 bases between the germline ends. This CDR3 region has 14 residues. CDR1 and CDR2 (germline): SGHVS, FNYEAQ. CDR3 DNA sequence: TGTGCCAGCAGCTCGAGGGACTTCCAAGAGACCCAGTACTTC. This sequence encodes CASSSRDFQETQYF.

V and J are TRBV30 and TRBJ1-2; unclear D gene. Per germline, CDR1 GTSNPN and CDR2 SVGIG (reference sequence). V lost 3 bases and J lost 11, with 13 bases in between. The CDR3 has 11 amino acids. The CDR3 sequence is CAWSLGRVYTF. In DNA, the CDR3 is TGTGCCTGGAGCCTCGGCCGAGTTTACACCTTC.

The V gene is TRBV5-1, the J gene TRBJ2-1; no clear D gene. Trimming removed 5 bases from V and 6 bases from J, with 12 bases in between. The CDR3 covers 13 residues. The germline gives CDR1 SGHRS, CDR2 YFSETQ. CDR3 nucleotides: TGCGCCAGCAGGCAGGATATTGGCAATGAGCAGTTCTTC. It yields the protein CASRQDIGNEQFF.